This T cell receptor (beta chain) comes out of a study of memory CD4+ T cells and cytomegalovirus serostatus. Single viable CD3+CD4+CD8-CD45RO+ cells were sorted as the memory CD4+ T cells. This CDR3 has 16 amino acids. The V gene's germline CDR1 is MGHRA and CDR2 YSYEKL. V shed 0 bases and J shed 7 bases, with 16 bases lying between them. Here immunoSEQ multiplex PCR was the method, and the copy in TCRdb shows in-frame clones only, minus some. The table shows tens of thousands of clones, with approximately 80% occurring only once. This clonotype was obtained from an adult in good health and CMV-seropositive. The sample taken for sequencing was memory CD4+ T cells from blood. This chain links TRBV4-1 with TRBJ1-5, with no clear D. Here the CDR3 DNA reads TGCGCCAGCAGCCAAGACCCTCGGGCGCAAGGGCAGCCCCAGCATTTT. Amino acids: CASSQDPRAQGQPQHF.